These T cell receptor beta chains were read from a single sample in a study of chemoradiotherapy in HPV16-positive cancers. Generated by immunoSEQ multiplex PCR, the TCRdb table keeps only in-frame clones and is missing some. Of approximately 9,300 clones in the sample, around 88% were seen once. The source material was blood, sampled from a patient who underwent chemoradiotherapy. The receptors shown here come from a human donor with HPV-associated anogenital cancer. Both conserved end residues are part of each CDR3. A D gene is named only where the DNA matches it firmly. Clone size is not always given. Where it is, it says once, few, many or a class for expanded clones.

J: TRBJ2-1; D: .; size: .; V: TRBV19; DNA: TGTGCCAGTAACAACCCCGAGGGGCACAATGAGCAGTTCTTC; CDR3: CASNNPEGHNEQFF
J: TRBJ2-7; D: .; size: .; V: TRBV6-5; DNA: TGTGCCAGCAGTTACCTGGGAGGCCACGAGCAGTACTTC; CDR3: CASSYLGGHEQYF
J: TRBJ2-1; D: .; size: .; V: TRBV7-2; DNA: TGTGCCAGCAGCTTAGGACCCAACAATGAGCAGTTCTTC; CDR3: CASSLGPNNEQFF
J: TRBJ2-3; D: .; size: .; V: TRBV5-6; DNA: TGTGCCAGCAGCTTGGCAGGGGCATTGGATACGCAGTATTTT; CDR3: CASSLAGALDTQYF
J: TRBJ1-2; D: TRBD1; size: .; V: TRBV11-3; DNA: TGTGCCAGCAGCCCGACAGGGGGCGAACGCTATGGCTACACCTTC; CDR3: CASSPTGGERYGYTF
J: TRBJ2-7; D: .; size: .; V: TRBV7-6; DNA: TGTGCCAGCAGCTTAGATTCCACTAGTCGACACGAGCAGTACTTC; CDR3: CASSLDSTSRHEQYF
J: TRBJ1-4; D: .; size: .; V: TRBV6-5; DNA: TGTGCCAGCAGTTACCGCCGGGAGAGTGAAAAACTGTTTTTT; CDR3: CASSYRRESEKLFF
J: TRBJ1-6; D: TRBD1; size: .; V: TRBV19; DNA: TGTGCCAGTAGTGCCACAGGGGTCCCAAATTCACCCCTCCACTTT; CDR3: CASSATGVPNSPLHF
J: TRBJ1-6; D: TRBD1; size: .; V: TRBV7-2; DNA: TGTGCCAGCAGCACCACCGGACAGGGCTCACCCCTCCACTTT; CDR3: CASSTTGQGSPLHF
J: TRBJ1-1; D: TRBD1; size: .; V: TRBV7-9; DNA: TGTGCCAGCAGGAGCGATGGACAGGGGGATGCAGGAGAAGCTTTCTTT; CDR3: CASRSDGQGDAGEAFF
J: TRBJ1-1; D: .; size: once; V: TRBV27; DNA: TGTGCCAGCACCTCGACGCCGGGAAGAGCATCCACTGAAGCTTTCTTT; CDR3: CASTSTPGRASTEAFF
J: TRBJ1-2; D: .; size: few; V: TRBV10-1; DNA: TGCGCCAGCAGTCCTGGACAGCCGTATGGCTACACCTTC; CDR3: CASSPGQPYGYTF
J: TRBJ2-7; D: TRBD1; size: .; V: TRBV2; DNA: TGTGCCAGCAGTGGACAGGGAAGTACCTACGAGCAGTACTTC; CDR3: CASSGQGSTYEQYF
J: TRBJ2-7; D: .; size: .; V: TRBV7-2; DNA: TGTGCCAGCAGCCCTAGTAGGACCTACGAGCAGTACTTC; CDR3: CASSPSRTYEQYF
J: TRBJ2-1; D: TRBD2; size: .; V: TRBV10-3; DNA: TGTGCCATCGGACGGGGGGGCTCCTACAATGAGCAGTTCTTC; CDR3: CAIGRGGSYNEQFF
J: TRBJ2-3; D: .; size: .; V: TRBV5-1; DNA: TGCGCCAGCAGCCCTACCGGGGCGGAAGATACGCAGTATTTT; CDR3: CASSPTGAEDTQYF
J: TRBJ1-1; D: .; size: .; V: TRBV6-5; DNA: TGTGCCAGCAGTTACCGACGGTTGTTGCGGACTGAAGCTTTCTTT; CDR3: CASSYRRLLRTEAFF
J: TRBJ1-5; D: .; size: .; V: TRBV2; DNA: TGTGCCAGCAGTACCGGGATTACAGCAAGTCAGCCCCAGCATTTT; CDR3: CASSTGITASQPQHF
J: TRBJ1-2; D: .; size: .; V: TRBV5-4; DNA: TGTGCCAGCAGGCAGGACGGGGACTATGGCTACACCTTC; CDR3: CASRQDGDYGYTF
J: TRBJ1-3; D: .; size: .; V: TRBV7-9; DNA: TGTGCCAGCAAAGGGTCTGGAAACACCATATATTTT; CDR3: CASKGSGNTIYF
J: TRBJ1-1; D: .; size: .; V: TRBV7-9; DNA: TGTGCCAGCAGCTTTGGGCTTGTAGGCGCTGAAGCTTTCTTT; CDR3: CASSFGLVGAEAFF
J: TRBJ2-3; D: TRBD2; size: once; V: TRBV15; DNA: TGTGCCACCAGCAGAGATCAGGCGGGGGATGCAGATACGCAGTATTTT; CDR3: CATSRDQAGDADTQYF
J: TRBJ1-3; D: .; size: once; V: TRBV4-2; DNA: TGTGCCAGCAGCCAAGTGGGGGCGGACGCTGGAAACACCATATATTTT; CDR3: CASSQVGADAGNTIYF
J: TRBJ1-2; D: .; size: .; V: TRBV9; DNA: TGTGCCAGCAGCGTAGAGGATTGGGTCGGTGTCGTCCATGGCTACACCTTC; CDR3: CASSVEDWVGVVHGYTF
J: TRBJ1-2; D: .; size: .; V: TRBV7-2; DNA: TGTGCCAGCAGCTTAGCGGTTGGGGATGGCTACACCTTC; CDR3: CASSLAVGDGYTF
J: TRBJ2-6; D: .; size: few; V: TRBV27; DNA: TGTGCCAGCAGTTTCTATTCTGGCTCTGGGGCCAACGTCCTGACTTTC; CDR3: CASSFYSGSGANVLTF
J: TRBJ1-2; D: .; size: .; V: TRBV12-5; DNA: TGTGCTAGTGGTTTGGTACTCGGCCGGCTGAACTATGGCTACACCTTC; CDR3: CASGLVLGRLNYGYTF
J: TRBJ2-5; D: .; size: .; V: TRBV25-1; DNA: TGTGCCAGCAGTGATCGTCGGACACAGGTTGGAGAGACCCAGTACTTC; CDR3: CASSDRRTQVGETQYF
J: TRBJ1-1; D: .; size: .; V: TRBV18; DNA: TGTGCCAGCTCACCAACAGAAGTTGGCACTGAAGCTTTCTTT; CDR3: CASSPTEVGTEAFF
J: TRBJ2-5; D: TRBD1; size: .; V: TRBV2; DNA: TGTGCCAGCAGTGAATCCACAGGGGAAAGCGAGACCCAGTACTTC; CDR3: CASSESTGESETQYF
J: TRBJ1-4; D: .; size: .; V: TRBV6-6; DNA: TGTGCCAGCAGTTACGCGGTTTCACGGGGAGATGAAAAACTGTTTTTT; CDR3: CASSYAVSRGDEKLFF
J: TRBJ2-7; D: .; size: .; V: TRBV2; DNA: TGTGCCAGCAGTGAATTACAGAGCTTCTACGAGCAGTACTTC; CDR3: CASSELQSFYEQYF
J: TRBJ2-3; D: TRBD1; size: .; V: TRBV4-1; DNA: TGCGCCAGCAGCCAGACCGGGACAGGGTTAGATACGCAGTATTTT; CDR3: CASSQTGTGLDTQYF
J: TRBJ1-2; D: .; size: once; V: TRBV6-5; DNA: TGTGCCAGCAGTTCTACGGGGGCCTCTGGCTACACCTTC; CDR3: CASSSTGASGYTF
J: TRBJ1-3; D: .; size: .; V: TRBV10-3; DNA: TGTGCCATCAGGGACAGCTCTGGAAACACCATATATTTT; CDR3: CAIRDSSGNTIYF
J: TRBJ1-2; D: TRBD1; size: .; V: TRBV7-2; DNA: TGTGCCAGCAGCAAACCGGGACAGGGGAAAGGTGGCTACACCTTC; CDR3: CASSKPGQGKGGYTF
J: TRBJ1-3; D: .; size: .; V: TRBV5-6; DNA: TGTGCCAGCAGTGGGGTAGGAGGAAACACCATATATTTT; CDR3: CASSGVGGNTIYF
J: TRBJ1-5; D: .; size: .; V: TRBV30; DNA: TGTGCCTGGAGTGTCGGGGCGAGGGGCCAGCCCCAGCATTTT; CDR3: CAWSVGARGQPQHF
J: TRBJ1-2; D: .; size: .; V: TRBV30; DNA: TGTGCCTGGGAGACAGGAGCCGCGTCTCGGTATGGCTACACCTTC; CDR3: CAWETGAASRYGYTF
J: TRBJ1-4; D: TRBD1; size: .; V: TRBV5-4; DNA: TGTGCCAGCAGCCCTGGGGACAGGGGGCATGAAAAACTGTTTTTT; CDR3: CASSPGDRGHEKLFF
J: TRBJ1-1; D: .; size: .; V: TRBV7-2; DNA: TGTGCCAGCAGCTTAGGGCGGAACACTGAAGCTTTCTTT; CDR3: CASSLGRNTEAFF
J: TRBJ2-1; D: TRBD1; size: .; V: TRBV30; DNA: TGTGCCTGGATAAGGGACAGGAACAATGAGCAGTTCTTC; CDR3: CAWIRDRNNEQFF
J: TRBJ2-4; D: .; size: .; V: TRBV5-6; DNA: TGTGCCAGCAGCTTGGGGAAACAACTCCCCTACGGAAACATTCAGTACTTC; CDR3: CASSLGKQLPYGNIQYF
J: TRBJ2-7; D: .; size: .; V: TRBV5-4; DNA: TGTGCCAGCAGCTCCGGGCGAATGGTCGAGCAGTACTTC; CDR3: CASSSGRMVEQYF
J: TRBJ2-3; D: TRBD2; size: .; V: TRBV5-1; DNA: TGCGCCAGCAGCGCCTCCGGGACTAGCGTAGATACGCAGTATTTT; CDR3: CASSASGTSVDTQYF
J: TRBJ2-3; D: .; size: .; V: TRBV18; DNA: TGTGCCAGCTCAATCAGAGCCGGGACACCGAGCACAGATACGCAGTATTTT; CDR3: CASSIRAGTPSTDTQYF
J: TRBJ1-1; D: .; size: .; V: TRBV10-3; DNA: TGTGCCATCAGTGTCCAGGCAGGATTGAACACTGAAGCTTTCTTT; CDR3: CAISVQAGLNTEAFF
J: TRBJ2-1; D: TRBD2; size: once; V: TRBV9; DNA: TGTGCCAGCAGCCAAGGCGGGAGCTCCTACAATGAGCAGTTCTTC; CDR3: CASSQGGSSYNEQFF
J: TRBJ1-2; D: .; size: .; V: TRBV6-5; DNA: TGTGCCAGCACCCCCTCGTCGAGGGTCGGCTACACCTTC; CDR3: CASTPSSRVGYTF